The clone carrying this T cell receptor (beta chain) was observed once. As yet, its antigen is unknown. These data are taken from a study of cytomegalovirus exposure and HLA in healthy donors. PCR involved 60 Vbeta and 13 Jbeta primers. As processed by the authors: About 12 million shared chains were among the about 80 million unique TCR beta chains that a later analysis counted. Clones were read by immunoSEQ multiplex PCR, and TCRdb kept only the in-frame ones, dropping some. The V and J calls and clone size were taken over from that table, and D and trimming were inferred from the DNA. Of roughly 130,000 clones detected, roughly 80% appear once; the ten largest clones hold roughly 10%. Whole-study results and caveats: When analyzed later, the rates of TCR association showed variation by HLA locus, with DRB1 the most and HLA-C the fewest. Roughly uniform depth of sequencing across donors was assumed in presence/absence analyses.

CDR3 length: 16 residues. This TCR was recovered from a woman aged 45-65 years in good health and CMV-seropositive. The sequenced sample consisted of PBMCs. The chain couples TRBV21-1 to TRBJ2-7; TRBD1, as called in the table, went unchecked against the DNA. TRBV21-1 is a listed pseudogene. The CDR3 is CASSTRDREFSYEQYF. The DNA for the CDR3 is TGTGCCAGCAGCACTCGGGACAGGGAGTTCTCCTACGAGCAGTACTTC.